This T cell receptor (beta chain) emerged from a study of PD-L1 blockade in urothelial cancer. The trim removed 7 bases at V and 7 bases at J, leaving 7 bases unmatched. Germline V CDR1 and CDR2: MNHNS, SASEGT. This CDR3 has 13 residues. TCRdb's table, derived via immunoSEQ multiplex PCR, lists solely in-frame clones and lacks some. The table lists some 80,000 clones, approximately 80% of them singletons. Time point defined: pretreatment peripheral blood. The source was PBMCs, collected around atezolizumab (anti-PD-L1) treatment. This TCR was sampled from a man aged 35-49 years with urothelial cancer. The chain joins TRBV6-1 to TRBJ2-1, with 7 bases matching TRBD1. Here the CDR3 reads CASTRQGWNEQFF. The CDR3, as DNA: TGTGCCAGCACACGACAGGGTTGGAATGAGCAGTTCTTC.